This T cell receptor beta chain was sequenced for a study of control samples from healthy donors and cancer patients. Sequencing used immunoSEQ multiplex PCR; TCRdb keeps in-frame clones, though not all of them. The sample lists 90,000 to 140,000 clones, roughly 80% occurring once. The CDR3 loop spans 14 amino acids. V lost 0 bases and J lost 5, with 11 bases in between. From germline, CDR1 is LNHNV and CDR2 YYDKDF (reference sequence). The clonotype was recovered from a woman aged 50 to 60 in good health. The sequenced sample was blood. The gene calls are TRBV15 and TRBJ2-7; maybe TRBD1 (5 bases). The DNA of the CDR3 is TGTGCCACCAGCAGAGACAGGGTTGTCGACGAGCAGTACTTC. Its protein product is CATSRDRVVDEQYF.